One TCR beta chain is described in this entry. The data are from a study of blood T cell repertoires in COVID-19. Study-level background: COVID-19 samples, acute and convalescent, were from the United States, Italy and Spain.

The CDR3 has 16 residues. After removal of 0 bases from V and 3 bases from J, the junction contained 9 bases not matched to a gene. Germline V CDR1 and CDR2: SGDLS, YYNGEE. Original methodology: By means of reference gene primer amplification, nucleated cell counts were estimated. Sequencing used immunoSEQ multiplex PCR; TCRdb keeps in-frame clones, though not all of them. From that table come the V and J calls and clone size; the DNA was used to work out D and trimming. The sample records around 39,000 clones, almost 90% being singletons. The TCR was taken from a man in his 70s with acute or convalescent COVID-19. The chain combines TRBV9 with TRBJ2-7; 7 bases line up with TRBD2. Source material: peripheral blood. CDR3 sequence reads: CASSVVGGSPLYEQYF. The CDR3 nucleotides are TGTGCCAGCAGCGTAGTCGGCGGGAGCCCCCTCTACGAGCAGTACTTC.